This note documents a single TCR beta chain sequence. Its target is not known. Healthy donors had no documented immune events, such as infections, while sampled. Sequencing used immunoSEQ multiplex PCR; TCRdb keeps in-frame clones, though not all of them. The sample lists more than 95,000 clones; about 80% were seen once. This entry belongs to a study of identifying expanded T cells in peripheral blood. Germline CDR1 and CDR2: WNHNN and SYGVQD (reference sequence). V lost 2 bases to trimming and J lost 4 bases; unmatched junction nucleotides: 5. The CDR3 runs 15 residues. Study-level findings and limits: Over around two and four weeks, about 15 and 18 clones changed, versus around 1.1 between replicates. Clone count variance between roughly 2-week samples rose with total template count.

The sequence was collected from a person aged 18 to 75 in good health. The rearrangement uses TRBV10-1 and TRBJ2-1; 7 nucleotides match TRBD1. The sample consisted of blood. The CDR3 sequence: CASSENRGKYNEQFF. The CDR3 DNA reads as TGCGCCAGCAGTGAGAACAGGGGAAAATACAATGAGCAGTTCTTC.